Listed below are T cell receptor beta chains from one sample, sequenced in a study of blood T cell repertoires in COVID-19. Only in-frame clones appear in the TCRdb table, and some are missing; sequencing was by immunoSEQ multiplex PCR. The sample carries around 180,000 clones, around three quarters recorded once. Sequencing was performed on peripheral blood. The receptors shown here come from a man aged 70 or older with active or convalescent COVID-19. Each CDR3 is given with its conserved first and last residue. Each record gives: clone size, V gene, J gene, D gene, CDR3 protein, CDR3 DNA. The D gene is left open where the match is weak. Clone sizes are given selectively: once, few, many, or a class where the clone is expanded.

>few|TRBV14|TRBJ1-5|NA
CASSQEEGRRVSQPQHF
TGTGCCAGCAGCCAAGAGGAGGGGCGCCGCGTGAGTCAGCCCCAGCATTTT
>once|TRBV2|TRBJ1-5|NA
CASRDPPGSNQPQHF
TGTGCCAGCAGAGACCCTCCGGGGTCCAATCAGCCCCAGCATTTT
>NA|TRBV10-1|TRBJ2-7|TRBD2
CASSEGGGPSYEQYF
TGCGCCAGCAGTGAAGGCGGGGGGCCGTCCTACGAGCAGTACTTC
>NA|TRBV15|TRBJ1-2|NA
CATNLDSANYGYTF
TGTGCCACCAACCTGGACAGTGCTAACTATGGCTACACCTTC
>NA|TRBV15|TRBJ2-7|NA
CATSRDPQAPHEQYF
TGTGCCACCAGCAGAGATCCGCAGGCCCCGCACGAGCAGTACTTC
>NA|TRBV19|TRBJ2-5|NA
CASSDRQTPETQYF
TGTGCCAGTAGCGACCGACAGACTCCAGAGACCCAGTACTTC
>NA|TRBV19|TRBJ2-7|TRBD1
CASTPTGNSYEQYF
TGTGCCAGTACCCCGACAGGGAATTCCTACGAGCAGTACTTC
>NA|TRBV12-3/TRBV12-4|TRBJ1-1|NA
CASSLLPNTEAFF
TGTGCCAGCAGTTTACTTCCGAACACTGAAGCTTTCTTT
>NA|TRBV7-6|TRBJ2-7|NA
CASSGEPSYEQYF
TGTGCCAGCAGTGGGGAGCCAAGTTACGAGCAGTACTTC
>NA|TRBV6-5|TRBJ1-6|TRBD1
CASSYQGQDNSPLHF
TGTGCCAGCAGTTACCAGGGACAGGATAATTCACCCCTCCACTTT
>NA|TRBV28|TRBJ2-1|NA
CASRLVRGNEQFF
TGTGCCAGCCGCCTTGTACGGGGGAATGAGCAGTTCTTC
>once|TRBV20-1|TRBJ1-1|NA
CSAGRPTEAFF
TGCAGTGCGGGCAGACCCACTGAAGCTTTCTTT
>NA|TRBV4-3|TRBJ1-3|TRBD1
CASSQFGGGISGNTIYF
TGCGCCAGCAGCCAATTCGGAGGGGGCATCTCCGGAAACACCATATATTTT
>NA|TRBV5-1|TRBJ1-3|NA
CASGSTGDSGNTIYF
TGCGCCAGCGGATCGACAGGAGACTCTGGAAACACCATATATTTT
>once|TRBV4-1|TRBJ1-6|TRBD1
CASSQATSGQGNSPLHF
TGCGCCAGCAGCCAAGCAACTTCGGGACAGGGAAATTCACCCCTCCACTTT
>NA|TRBV27|TRBJ1-2|NA
CASSPLGGAGYTF
TGTGCCAGCAGTCCCCTTGGGGGGGCTGGCTACACCTTC
>NA|TRBV6-6|TRBJ2-2|TRBD2
CASKSAGGETGELFF
TGTGCCAGCAAATCAGCGGGAGGAGAAACCGGGGAGCTGTTTTTT
>NA|TRBV7-9|TRBJ2-1|NA
CASSFGDSGWNEQFF
TGTGCCAGCAGCTTTGGGGATTCAGGGTGGAATGAGCAGTTCTTC
>NA|TRBV11-2|TRBJ2-6|NA
CASSSRVSGAGANVLTF
TGTGCCAGCAGCTCTAGGGTTTCGGGGGCTGGGGCCAACGTCCTGACTTTC
>NA|TRBV4-3|TRBJ2-1|TRBD1
CASSQDGQGENEQFF
TGCGCCAGCAGCCAAGATGGTCAGGGGGAGAATGAGCAGTTCTTC
>NA|TRBV6-1|TRBJ2-2|NA
CAIAGGLPTGELFF
TGTGCCATCGCCGGGGGGCTCCCCACCGGGGAGCTGTTTTTT
>few|TRBV7-9|TRBJ1-4|NA
CASSGTESEKLFF
TGTGCCAGCAGCGGTACGGAGTCTGAAAAACTGTTTTTT
>NA|TRBV5-1|TRBJ1-5|NA
CASSLLSGGNQPQHF
TGCGCCAGCAGCTTGTTGTCGGGGGGGAATCAGCCCCAGCATTTT
>NA|TRBV5-1|TRBJ2-5|TRBD1
CASSWGTGGGETQYF
TGCGCCAGCAGCTGGGGGACAGGGGGCGGAGAGACCCAGTACTTC
>NA|TRBV12-5|TRBJ1-5|NA
CASGLLLNQPQHF
TGTGCTAGTGGTTTGCTACTCAATCAGCCCCAGCATTTT
>NA|TRBV29-1|TRBJ2-5|NA
CSVDTGLQETQYF
TGCAGCGTTGACACAGGGCTCCAAGAGACCCAGTACTTC
>once|TRBV24-1|TRBJ1-2|NA
CATRDNNYGYTF
TGTGCCACCCGAGACAATAACTATGGCTACACCTTC
>NA|TRBV28|TRBJ1-2|TRBD1
CASSTRDSSVYGYTF
TGTGCCAGCAGTACCCGGGACAGTTCCGTCTATGGCTACACCTTC
>NA|TRBV28|TRBJ1-2|TRBD1
CASLGDRGFNYGYTF
TGTGCCAGCCTTGGGGACAGGGGTTTTAACTATGGCTACACCTTC
>NA|TRBV6-5|TRBJ1-1|TRBD1
CASTWTGMGNTEAFF
TGTGCCAGCACCTGGACAGGGATGGGAAACACTGAAGCTTTCTTT
>once|TRBV6-2/TRBV6-3|TRBJ2-5|TRBD2
CASSYTSGGAETQYF
TGTGCCAGCAGTTACACTAGCGGGGGGGCAGAGACCCAGTACTTC
>once|TRBV5-1|TRBJ2-1|TRBD1
CASSIGTADNEQFF
TGCGCCAGCAGCATCGGGACAGCTGACAATGAGCAGTTCTTC
>NA|TRBV5-1|TRBJ2-2|NA
CASSLGPSGGNTGELFF
TGCGCCAGCAGCTTGGGGCCCAGCGGCGGTAACACCGGGGAGCTGTTTTTT
>once|TRBV5-5|TRBJ1-1|TRBD1
CASSDRGFTEAFF
TGTGCCAGCAGCGACAGGGGTTTTACTGAAGCTTTCTTT
>NA|TRBV7-9|TRBJ1-5|TRBD1
CASSRGQAFNQPQHF
TGTGCCAGCAGCCGGGGACAGGCCTTCAATCAGCCCCAGCATTTT
>NA|TRBV11-2|TRBJ2-5|TRBD2
CASSHRSRGGLVETQYF
TGTGCCAGCAGCCACCGGTCGCGGGGGGGCCTAGTAGAGACCCAGTACTTC
>NA|TRBV27|TRBJ1-1|TRBD1
CASSFGTGGASTEAFF
TGTGCCAGCAGTTTTGGGACAGGGGGCGCAAGCACTGAAGCTTTCTTT
>NA|TRBV5-1|TRBJ2-3|TRBD2
CASSLLAGVDTQYF
TGCGCCAGCAGCTTGTTAGCGGGGGTCGACACGCAGTATTTT
>few|TRBV2|TRBJ1-6|NA
CASSVRLSESPLHF
TGTGCCAGCAGTGTGAGGCTTTCAGAATCACCCCTCCACTTT
>NA|TRBV5-5|TRBJ1-3|NA
CASSLPGGNTIYF
TGTGCCAGCAGCTTACCTGGCGGGAACACCATATATTTT
>NA|TRBV18|TRBJ1-2|TRBD1
CASSPRGDRVSNGYTF
TGTGCCAGCTCACCGAGGGGGGACAGGGTCTCTAATGGCTACACCTTC
>NA|TRBV5-1|TRBJ2-7|NA
CASSFAVRDSHNYEQYF
TGCGCCAGCAGCTTCGCCGTCCGGGACTCACATAACTACGAGCAGTACTTC